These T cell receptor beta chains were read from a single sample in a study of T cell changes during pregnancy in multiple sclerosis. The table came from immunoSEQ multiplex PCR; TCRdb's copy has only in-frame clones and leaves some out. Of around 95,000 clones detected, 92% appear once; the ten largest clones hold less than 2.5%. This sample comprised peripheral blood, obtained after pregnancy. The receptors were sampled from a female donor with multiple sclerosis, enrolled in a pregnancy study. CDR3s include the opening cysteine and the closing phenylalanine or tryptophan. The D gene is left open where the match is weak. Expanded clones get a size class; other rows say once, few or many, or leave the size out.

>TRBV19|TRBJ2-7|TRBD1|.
CASAGGTGNYEQYF
TGTGCCAGTGCTGGCGGGACAGGGAATTACGAGCAGTACTTC
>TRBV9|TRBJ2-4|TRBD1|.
CASSRLGTGKNIQYF
TGTGCCAGCAGCCGACTGGGGACAGGGAAAAACATTCAGTACTTC
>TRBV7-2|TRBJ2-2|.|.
CASIQQGYTGELFF
TGTGCCAGCATCCAACAGGGATACACCGGGGAGCTGTTTTTT
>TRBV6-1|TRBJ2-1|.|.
CASSESGEGVRNEQFF
TGTGCCAGCAGTGAATCCGGGGAGGGGGTTAGGAATGAGCAGTTCTTC
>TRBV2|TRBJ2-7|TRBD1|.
CASSEAGDSFSSYEQYF
TGTGCCAGCAGTGAAGCGGGGGACAGTTTCAGCTCCTACGAGCAGTACTTC
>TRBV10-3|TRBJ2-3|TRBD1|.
CAISHRDRGTDTQYF
TGTGCCATCAGCCACCGGGACAGGGGGACAGATACGCAGTATTTT
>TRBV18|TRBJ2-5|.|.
CASSPGQKETQYF
TGTGCCAGCTCACCAGGACAGAAAGAGACCCAGTACTTC
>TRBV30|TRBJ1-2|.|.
CAWSRTAYGYTF
TGTGCCTGGAGTCGGACAGCTTATGGCTACACCTTC
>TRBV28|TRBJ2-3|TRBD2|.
CASSPGLAGDTQYF
TGTGCCAGCAGTCCTGGACTAGCGGGGGATACGCAGTATTTT
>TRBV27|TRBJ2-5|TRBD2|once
CASSYSGSRETQYF
TGTGCCAGCAGCTATAGCGGGAGTAGAGAGACCCAGTACTTC
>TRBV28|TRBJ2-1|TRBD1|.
CASRPPGQETYNEQFF
TGTGCCAGCAGACCCCCGGGACAGGAGACGTACAATGAGCAGTTCTTC
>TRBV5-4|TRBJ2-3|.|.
CASSPAGRGRSTDTQYF
TGTGCCAGCAGCCCCGCGGGGAGGGGGAGAAGCACAGATACGCAGTATTTT
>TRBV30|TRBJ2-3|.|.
CAWSLPRTVLSTDTQYF
TGTGCCTGGAGCCTTCCGAGGACAGTTCTGAGCACAGATACGCAGTATTTT
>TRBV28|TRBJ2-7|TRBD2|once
CASTTGLAGAYEQYF
TGTGCCAGCACCACAGGACTAGCGGGAGCCTACGAGCAGTACTTC
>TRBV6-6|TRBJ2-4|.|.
CASTDYQNIQYF
TGTGCCAGCACGGACTACCAAAACATTCAGTACTTC
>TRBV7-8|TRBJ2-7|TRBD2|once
CASSLVAGGPYEQYF
TGTGCCAGCAGCTTAGTTGCGGGAGGGCCCTACGAGCAGTACTTC
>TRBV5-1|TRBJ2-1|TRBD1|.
CASSLGTGNIHEQFF
TGCGCCAGCAGCTTGGGGACAGGGAATATCCATGAGCAGTTCTTC
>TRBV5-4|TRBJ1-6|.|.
CASSLGLSGVPLHF
TGTGCCAGCAGCTTGGGTCTATCCGGTGTGCCCCTCCACTTT
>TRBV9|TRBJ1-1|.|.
CASSVVAGMNTEAFF
TGTGCCAGCAGCGTAGTCGCGGGCATGAACACTGAAGCTTTCTTT
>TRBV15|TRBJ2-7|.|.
CATSRELPGRYEQYF
TGTGCCACCAGCAGAGAGCTACCAGGGAGGTACGAGCAGTACTTC
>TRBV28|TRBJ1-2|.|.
CASSFQGQKGYTF
TGTGCCAGCAGTTTCCAGGGGCAAAAAGGCTACACCTTC
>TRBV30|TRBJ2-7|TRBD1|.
CAWRTTGAGYEQYF
TGTGCCTGGAGAACGACAGGGGCCGGCTACGAGCAGTACTTC